The T cell receptor beta chain under discussion was sequenced for a study of type 1 regulatory T cells. Overall study results and limits: Tr1 cells had a more restricted TCR repertoire than non-Tr1 cells.

Turning to this clonotype: The antigen remains unidentified.

After removal of 0 bases from V and 5 bases from J, the junction contained 3 bases not matched to a gene. Germline values: CDR1 SGHRS, CDR2 YFSETQ. The CDR3 spans 15 residues. TCRdb recomputed calls from the reads with MiXCR, one row per CDR3 protein. Of roughly 71,000 distinct CDR3 sequences in the sample, about a fifth were seen once. The sample comprised cultured type 1 regulatory T (Tr1) cells, either the whole culture or a sorted fraction (not recorded which). This receptor was obtained from a human donor in good health. This rearrangement joins TRBV5-1 to TRBJ2-3; 10 positions agree with TRBD2. The CDR3, as DNA: TGCGCCAGCAGCTTGGCTAGCGGGAGTTTAGATACGCAGTATTTT. Translation: CASSLASGSLDTQYF.